A single T cell receptor beta chain is shown here with its context. This clone appeared a single time. Its antigen has not been determined. Qualities for individual bases were not recorded, and no much larger clone is one base off. Participants in the prospective study were aged roughly 18 to 100 years, lived in over 20 United States geographic areas, and enrolled through a virtual design. To assign participants to cohorts, the prospective study relied on clinical history that participants themselves reported in a screening survey and a study questionnaire. Exposed participants had been in contact, within 2 weeks of entering the study, with a person who had a PCR-confirmed or clinician-diagnosed case of COVID-19. In the prospective study, mobile phlebotomists collected whole blood, serum and a nasopharyngeal or oropharyngeal swab from each participant. Prospective study participants could optionally give additional blood draws and questionnaires over a roughly 2-month period. Blood samples from the prospective study were shipped frozen or at room temperature prior to DNA extraction.

According to the germline V gene, CDR1 reads MDHEN and CDR2 reads SYDVKM. V loses 2 bases at its end and J loses 8 bases; junction bases beyond the gene matches: 4. There are 15 amino acids in the CDR3, from cysteine to phenylalanine inclusive. Only the CDR3 DNA stays, 45 bases, in frame from base 1. These data belong to a study of blood T cell repertoires in COVID-19 (dated by TCRdb to between 2020 and 2021). Looking at the study overall: The collaborator samples originated in the United States, Italy and Spain and spanned the acute and convalescent phases of COVID-19. The material from the prospective study consisted of cDNA or gDNA derived from T cells, B-cell-depleted T cells, or PBMCs. Samples were obtained from the ongoing ImmuneRACE study (first 160 participants) and from 950 to 1,500 subjects provided by 6 global collaborators. Where HLA class I and class II types were available, the types were taken from metadata supplied by the sample provider, not from assay-based typing. A freely available public database, intended as a resource for researchers studying the immune response to SARS-CoV-2, is where the repertoires were released. Deeply sampled blood TCRbeta repertoires from subjects exposed to, actively infected with, or recovered from COVID-19 were included in the dataset. Nearly every sample came with metadata listing a de-identified subject ID, COVID-19 status, age in years and sex.

General study outcomes and caveats: Clinical and demographic metadata were provided uncurated, with the amount varying by source and participant.

TCRbeta CDR3 regions were amplified from genomic DNA using the immunoSEQ Assay, a bias-controlled multiplex PCR. For the original study's pipeline: The number of nucleated cells in each sample was estimated by amplification of reference gene primers within the assay. Sequence reads were collapsed and filtered to measure the absolute abundance of every unique TCRbeta CDR3 rearrangement. For each sample, productive Simpson clonality was calculated as the square root of Simpson's diversity index across productive rearrangements. TCRdb holds this immuneACCESS table with in-frame rearrangements only. Some clones are missing; in checked studies, unresolved V genes explain under half, and the rest has no known cause. That table is the source of V, J and clone size, and D and trimming were worked out from the DNA. The sample table contains about 350,000 clones; only one count was recorded for roughly 90% of them. Over 1% of the sample rests with the top ten.

Sequencing was performed on PBMCs or T cells enriched from blood (not recorded which). This receptor was identified in a woman in her twenties or thirties who had been exposed to COVID-19. The rearranged chain carries TRBV28 and TRBJ1-6; the junction holds 9 bases that match TRBD1. The DNA sequence reads TGTGCCAGCAGTTTAGAGGACAGGGGTTATTCACCCCTCCACTTT. Its translation reads: CASSLEDRGYSPLHF.